This T cell receptor beta chain was captured by sequencing in a study of control samples from healthy donors and cancer patients. The germline V gene encodes CDR1 KGHSH and CDR2 LQKENI. V lost 3 bases and J lost 2; bases outside the gene matches: 2. The CDR3 sequence is 14 residues long. Profiled with immunoSEQ multiplex PCR; TCRdb holds only in-frame clones, not every one. Among 35,000 to 50,000 clones listed, more than 75% were seen once. The clonotype originates from a woman aged 55-70 years with lung cancer. Sample: PBMCs. V gene TRBV18 combines with J gene TRBJ2-5, with 8 bases lining up with TRBD1. CDR3 bases: TGTGCCAGCTCACCGGGACAGGAGCAAGAGACCCAGTACTTC. Translation: CASSPGQEQETQYF.